This T cell receptor (beta chain) derives from a study of early T cells in non-severe SARS-CoV-2 infection. Separate cDNA molecules each had unique molecular identifiers attached to them. TCRdb analysed the 5' RACE reads with MiXCR anew, one entry per CDR3 protein. Of about 72,000 distinct CDR3 sequences detected, 10% appear once; the ten largest clones hold 7.6%. This clonotype showed up just a few times. Trimming stripped 1 base from V and 7 bases from J, with 8 bases between. The CDR3 has 13 residues. Germline V gene sequence: CDR1 SEHNR, CDR2 FQNEAQ (reference sequence). The V and J genes are TRBV7-9 and TRBJ1-5; D uncertain. The source is an adult who was a healthcare worker with PCR-confirmed SARS-CoV-2 infection or an uninfected control (not recorded which). Sequencing used whole blood, obtained at baseline. The chain's CDR3 is CASSLGQEQPQHF. In DNA, the CDR3 is TGTGCCAGCAGCTTAGGCCAGGAACAGCCCCAGCATTTT.